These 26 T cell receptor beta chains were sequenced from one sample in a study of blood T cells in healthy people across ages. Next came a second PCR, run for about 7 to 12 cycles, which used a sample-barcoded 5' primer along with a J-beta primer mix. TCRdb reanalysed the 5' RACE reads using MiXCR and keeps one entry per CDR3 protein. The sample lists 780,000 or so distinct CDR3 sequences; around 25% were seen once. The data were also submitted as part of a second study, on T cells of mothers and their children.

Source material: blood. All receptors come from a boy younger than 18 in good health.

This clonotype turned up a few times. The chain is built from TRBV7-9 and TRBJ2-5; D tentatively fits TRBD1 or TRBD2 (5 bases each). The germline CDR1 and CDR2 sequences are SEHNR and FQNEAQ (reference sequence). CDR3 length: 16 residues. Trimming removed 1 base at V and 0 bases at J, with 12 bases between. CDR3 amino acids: CASSLEDWGYQETQYF. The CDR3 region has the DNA TGTGCCAGCAGCTTAGAAGACTGGGGGTACCAAGAGACCCAGTACTTC.

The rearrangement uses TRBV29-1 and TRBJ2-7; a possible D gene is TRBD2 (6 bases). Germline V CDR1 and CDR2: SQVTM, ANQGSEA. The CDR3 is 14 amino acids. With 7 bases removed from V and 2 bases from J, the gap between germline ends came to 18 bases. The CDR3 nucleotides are TGCAGCGCCGCAAGGGGACTGCCCCCCTACGAGCAGTACTTC. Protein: CSAARGLPPYEQYF.

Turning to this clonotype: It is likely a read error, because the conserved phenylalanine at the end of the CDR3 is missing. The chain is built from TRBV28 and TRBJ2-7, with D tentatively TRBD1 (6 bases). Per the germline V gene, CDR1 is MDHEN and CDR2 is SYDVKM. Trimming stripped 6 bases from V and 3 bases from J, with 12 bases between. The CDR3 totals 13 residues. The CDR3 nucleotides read TGTGCCAGCAGGTGGGACACTCGCTACGAGCAGTACCTC. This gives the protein CASRWDTRYEQYL.

CDR3 DNA sequence: TGTGCCAGCAGACCACTCATGAACACTGAAGCTTTCTTT. Amino acid sequence: CASRPLMNTEAFF. The chain uses TRBV7-9 and TRBJ1-1; no definite D call. Looked up from germline, CDR1 is SEHNR and CDR2 is FQNEAQ (reference sequence). The V and J ends lost 6 bases and 0 bases respectively, with 8 bases between them. This CDR3 is 13 amino acids long.

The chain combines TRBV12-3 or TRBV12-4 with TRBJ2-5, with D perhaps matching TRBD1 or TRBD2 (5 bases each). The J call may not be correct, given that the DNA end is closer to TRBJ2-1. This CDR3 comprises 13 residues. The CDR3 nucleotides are TGTGCCAGCAGTTTCGGGGCCGATAATGAGCAGTTCTTC. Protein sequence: CASSFGADNEQFF.

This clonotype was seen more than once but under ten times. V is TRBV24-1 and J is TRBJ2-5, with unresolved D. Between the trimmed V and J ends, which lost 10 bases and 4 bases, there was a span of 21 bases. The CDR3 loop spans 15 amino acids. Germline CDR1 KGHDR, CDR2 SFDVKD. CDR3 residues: CATSDMGGRGETQYF. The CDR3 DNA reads TGTGCCACTTCAGACATGGGTGGGCGCGGAGAGACCCAGTACTTC.

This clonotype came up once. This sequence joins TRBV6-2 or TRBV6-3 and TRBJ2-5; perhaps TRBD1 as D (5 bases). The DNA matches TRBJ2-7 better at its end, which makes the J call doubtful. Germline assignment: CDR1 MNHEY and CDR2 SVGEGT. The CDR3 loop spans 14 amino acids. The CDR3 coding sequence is TGTGCCAGCAGTTACCAGGCAGGGTCCTACGAGCAGTACTTC. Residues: CASSYQAGSYEQYF.

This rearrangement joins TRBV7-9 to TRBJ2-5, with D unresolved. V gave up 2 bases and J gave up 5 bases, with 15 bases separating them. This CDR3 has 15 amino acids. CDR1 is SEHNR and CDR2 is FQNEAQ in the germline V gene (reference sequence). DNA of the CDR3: TGTGCCAGCAGCTTATATGGTCAGGTTGGCGAGACCCAGTACTTC. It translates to CASSLYGQVGETQYF.

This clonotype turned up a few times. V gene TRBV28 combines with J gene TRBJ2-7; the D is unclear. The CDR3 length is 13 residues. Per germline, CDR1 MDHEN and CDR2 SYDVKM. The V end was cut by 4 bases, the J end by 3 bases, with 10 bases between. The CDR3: CASSSSTIYEQYF. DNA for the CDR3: TGTGCCAGCAGTTCATCTACCATCTACGAGCAGTACTTC.

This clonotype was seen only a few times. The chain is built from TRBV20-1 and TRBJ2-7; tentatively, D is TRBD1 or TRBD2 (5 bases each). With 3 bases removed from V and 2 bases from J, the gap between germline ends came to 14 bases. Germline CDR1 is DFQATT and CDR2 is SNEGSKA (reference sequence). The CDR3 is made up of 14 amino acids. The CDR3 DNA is TGCAGTGCTAGCTCCTCCGGGACGGCCTACGAGCAGTACTTC. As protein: CSASSSGTAYEQYF.

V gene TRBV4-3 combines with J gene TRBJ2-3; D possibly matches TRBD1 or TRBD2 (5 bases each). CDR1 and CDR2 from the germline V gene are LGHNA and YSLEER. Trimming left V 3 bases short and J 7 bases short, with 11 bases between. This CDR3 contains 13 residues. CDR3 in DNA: TGCGCCAGCAGCCAGGGGACCCGGAATACGCAGTATTTT. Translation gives CASSQGTRNTQYF.

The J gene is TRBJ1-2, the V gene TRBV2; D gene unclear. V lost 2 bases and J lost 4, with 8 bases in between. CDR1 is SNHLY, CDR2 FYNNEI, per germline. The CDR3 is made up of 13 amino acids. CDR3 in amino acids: CASSEPGSYGYTF. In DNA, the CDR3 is TGTGCCAGCAGTGAACCGGGGTCCTATGGCTACACCTTC.

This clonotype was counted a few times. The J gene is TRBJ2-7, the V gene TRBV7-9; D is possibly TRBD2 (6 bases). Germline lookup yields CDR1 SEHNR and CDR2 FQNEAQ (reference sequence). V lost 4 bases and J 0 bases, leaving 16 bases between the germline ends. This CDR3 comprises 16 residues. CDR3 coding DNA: TGTGCCAGCAGCTCACTAGCTCCAGAAGGCTCCTACGAGCAGTACTTC. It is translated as CASSSLAPEGSYEQYF.

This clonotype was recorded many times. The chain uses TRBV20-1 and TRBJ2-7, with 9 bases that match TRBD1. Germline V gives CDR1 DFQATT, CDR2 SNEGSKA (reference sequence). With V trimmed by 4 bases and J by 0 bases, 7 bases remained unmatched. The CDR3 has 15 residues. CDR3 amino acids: CSAKIWTGDSYEQYF. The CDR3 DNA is TGCAGTGCTAAGATATGGACAGGGGACTCCTACGAGCAGTACTTC.

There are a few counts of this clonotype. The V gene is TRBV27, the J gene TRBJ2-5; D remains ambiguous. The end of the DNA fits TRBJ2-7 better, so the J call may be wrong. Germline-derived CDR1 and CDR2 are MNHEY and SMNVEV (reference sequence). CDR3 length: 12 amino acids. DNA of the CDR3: TGTGCCAGCAGTCCCCCAGGCCGCGAGCAGTACTTC. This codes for CASSPPGREQYF.

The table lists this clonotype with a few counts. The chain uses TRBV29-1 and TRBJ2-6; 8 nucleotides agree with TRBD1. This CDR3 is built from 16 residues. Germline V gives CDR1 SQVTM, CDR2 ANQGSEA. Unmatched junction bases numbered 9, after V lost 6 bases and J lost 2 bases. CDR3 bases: TGCAGCGTGGCAGGGGGCGACGACGCTGGGGCCAACGTCCTGACTTTC. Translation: CSVAGGDDAGANVLTF.

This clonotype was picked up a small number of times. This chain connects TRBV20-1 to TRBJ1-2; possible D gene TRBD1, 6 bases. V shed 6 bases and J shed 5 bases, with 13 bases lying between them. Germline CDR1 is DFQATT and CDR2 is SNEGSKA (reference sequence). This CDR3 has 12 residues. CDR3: CSAPRGYYGYTF. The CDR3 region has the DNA TGCAGTGCCCCCAGGGGATATTATGGCTACACCTTC.

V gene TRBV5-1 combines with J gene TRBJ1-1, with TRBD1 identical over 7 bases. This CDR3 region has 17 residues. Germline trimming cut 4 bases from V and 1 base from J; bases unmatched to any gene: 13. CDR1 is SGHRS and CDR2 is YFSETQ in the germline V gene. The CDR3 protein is CASSRLGDRAGNTEAFF. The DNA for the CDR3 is TGCGCCAGCAGCCGACTCGGCGACAGGGCCGGGAACACTGAAGCTTTCTTT.

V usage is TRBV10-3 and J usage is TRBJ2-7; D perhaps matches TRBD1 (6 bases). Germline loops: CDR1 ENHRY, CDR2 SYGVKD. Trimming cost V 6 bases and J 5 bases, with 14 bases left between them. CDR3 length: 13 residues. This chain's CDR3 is CAIRQGAGDEQYF. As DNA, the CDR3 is TGTGCCATCAGACAGGGTGCTGGGGACGAGCAGTACTTC.

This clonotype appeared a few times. In nucleotides, the CDR3 is TGTGCCAGCAGCCCCGAAACGTCGAACACTGAAGCTTTCTTT. It yields the protein CASSPETSNTEAFF. The V call is TRBV7-9, the J call TRBJ1-1, with no clear D. Germline V gene sequence: CDR1 SEHNR, CDR2 FQNEAQ (reference sequence). The V end lost 5 bases, the J end lost 1 base, and 11 bases lay between the germline ends. The CDR3 totals 14 residues.

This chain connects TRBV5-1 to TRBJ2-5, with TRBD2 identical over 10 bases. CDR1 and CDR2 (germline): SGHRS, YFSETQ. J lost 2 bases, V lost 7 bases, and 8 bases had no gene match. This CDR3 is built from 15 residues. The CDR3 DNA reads TGCGCCAGCCGAGCGGGAGGGGGCCAGCAAGAGACCCAGTACTTC. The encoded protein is CASRAGGGQQETQYF.

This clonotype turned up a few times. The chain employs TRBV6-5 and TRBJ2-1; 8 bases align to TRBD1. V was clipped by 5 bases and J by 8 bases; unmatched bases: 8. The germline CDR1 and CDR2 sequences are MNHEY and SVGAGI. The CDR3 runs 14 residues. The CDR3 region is CASSGQGVGDEQFF. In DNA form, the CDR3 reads TGTGCCAGCAGTGGACAGGGAGTAGGCGATGAGCAGTTCTTC.

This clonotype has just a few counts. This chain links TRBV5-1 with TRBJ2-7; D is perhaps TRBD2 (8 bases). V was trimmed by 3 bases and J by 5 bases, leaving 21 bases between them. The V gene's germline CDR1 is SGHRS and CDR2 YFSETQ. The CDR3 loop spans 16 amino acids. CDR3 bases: TGCGCCAGCAGCTCAGGGGGGGCGGGAGGTGGAAACGAGCAGTACTTC. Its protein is CASSSGGAGGGNEQYF.

CDR3 protein: CASSFQGGDTEAFF. As DNA, the CDR3 is TGTGCCAGCAGCTTCCAGGGAGGGGACACTGAAGCTTTCTTT. The rearrangement links TRBV7-9 to TRBJ1-1; tentative D call: TRBD1 (5 bases). The CDR3 contains 14 residues. Trimming took off 3 bases at V and 3 bases at J, with 11 bases between the two ends. Germline CDR1 SEHNR, CDR2 FQNEAQ (reference sequence).

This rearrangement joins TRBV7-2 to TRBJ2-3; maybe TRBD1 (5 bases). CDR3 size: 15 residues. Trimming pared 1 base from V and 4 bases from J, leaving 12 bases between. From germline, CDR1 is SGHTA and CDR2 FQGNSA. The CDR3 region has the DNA TGTGCCAGCAGCTTAGTAGGTCTAGGGGCAGATACGCAGTATTTT. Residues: CASSLVGLGADTQYF. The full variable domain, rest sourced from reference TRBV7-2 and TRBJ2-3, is GAGVSQSPSNKVTEKGKDVELRCDPISGHTALYWYRQSLGQGLEFLIYFQGNSAPDKSGLPSDRFSAERTGGSVSTLTIQRTQQEDSAVYLCASSLVGLGADTQYFGPGTRLTVL.

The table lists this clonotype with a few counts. The CDR3 spells CASSLGPSRSSYNEQFF. The CDR3, as DNA: TGTGCCAGCAGCTTAGGCCCCTCTAGAAGCTCCTACAATGAGCAGTTCTTC. This chain uses TRBV7-9 with TRBJ2-5; D is uncertain. The DNA matches TRBJ2-1 better at its end, which makes the J call doubtful. The CDR3 has 17 amino acids. Germline-derived CDR1 and CDR2 are SEHNR and FQNEAQ (reference sequence).